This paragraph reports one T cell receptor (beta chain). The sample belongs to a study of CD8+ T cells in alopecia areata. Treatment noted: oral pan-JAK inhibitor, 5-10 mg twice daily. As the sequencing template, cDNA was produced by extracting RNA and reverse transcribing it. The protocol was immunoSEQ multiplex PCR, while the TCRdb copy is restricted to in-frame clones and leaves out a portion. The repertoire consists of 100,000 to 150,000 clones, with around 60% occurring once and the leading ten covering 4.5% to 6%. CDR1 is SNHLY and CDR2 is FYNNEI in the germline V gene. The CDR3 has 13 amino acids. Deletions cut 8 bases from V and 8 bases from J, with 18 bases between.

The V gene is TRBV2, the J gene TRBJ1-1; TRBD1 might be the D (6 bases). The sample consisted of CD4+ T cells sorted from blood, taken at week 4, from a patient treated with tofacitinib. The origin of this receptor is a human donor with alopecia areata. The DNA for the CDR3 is TGTGCCAGCGGCGGAGCACAGGGCAGGGAAGCTTTCTTT. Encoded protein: CASGGAQGREAFF.